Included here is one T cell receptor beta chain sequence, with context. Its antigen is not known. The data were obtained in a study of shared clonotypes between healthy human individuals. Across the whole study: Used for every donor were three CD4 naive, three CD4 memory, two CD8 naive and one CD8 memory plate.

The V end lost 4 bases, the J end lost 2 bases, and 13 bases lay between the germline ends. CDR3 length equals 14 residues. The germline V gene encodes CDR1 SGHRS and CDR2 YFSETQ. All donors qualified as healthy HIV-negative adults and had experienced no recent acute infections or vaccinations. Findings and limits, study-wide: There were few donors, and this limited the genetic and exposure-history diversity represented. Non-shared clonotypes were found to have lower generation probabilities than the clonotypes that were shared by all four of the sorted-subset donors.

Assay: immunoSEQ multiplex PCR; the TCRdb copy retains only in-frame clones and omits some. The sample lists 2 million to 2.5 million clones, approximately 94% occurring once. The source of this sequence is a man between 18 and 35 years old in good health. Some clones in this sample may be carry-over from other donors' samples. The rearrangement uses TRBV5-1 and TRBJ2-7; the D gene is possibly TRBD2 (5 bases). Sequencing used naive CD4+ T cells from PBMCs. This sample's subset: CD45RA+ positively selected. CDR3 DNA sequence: TGCGCCAGCAGCCGAGGAGGTCGGACCTACGAGCAGTACTTC. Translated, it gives CASSRGGRTYEQYF. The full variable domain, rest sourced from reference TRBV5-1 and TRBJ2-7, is KAGVTQTPRYLIKTRGQQVTLSCSPISGHRSVSWYQQTPGQGLQFLFEYFSETQRNKGNFPGRFSGRQFSNSRSEMNVSTLELGDSALYLCASSRGGRTYEQYFGPGTRLTVT.